One sample yielded the 8 T cell receptor beta chains listed below, sequenced in a study of blood T cell repertoires in COVID-19. The protocol was immunoSEQ multiplex PCR, while the TCRdb copy is restricted to in-frame clones and leaves out a portion. The sample includes almost 250,000 clones, approximately 90% of them seen just once. Sequencing was done on a sample of PBMCs or T cells enriched from blood (not recorded which). These receptors all come from a woman aged 25 to 39 who had recovered from COVID-19.

The V call is TRBV27, the J call TRBJ1-4; tentative D call: TRBD1 (6 bases). Germline CDR1 reads MNHEY; CDR2 reads SMNVEV (reference sequence). V was clipped by 7 bases and J by 8 bases, with 17 bases between them. This CDR3 spans 14 amino acids. DNA for the CDR3: TGTGCCAGCACCCGAACAGGGACGGACGAAAAACTGTTTTTT. Residues: CASTRTGTDEKLFF.

The V call is TRBV27, the J call TRBJ2-7; 10 nucleotides agree with TRBD1. Germline loops: CDR1 MNHEY, CDR2 SMNVEV (reference sequence). This CDR3 has 14 amino acids. After removal of 2 bases from V and 5 bases from J, the junction contained 3 bases not matched to a gene. The CDR3 coding sequence is TGTGCCAGCAGTTTACCGGGACAGGGGAACGAGCAGTACTTC. Its protein product is CASSLPGQGNEQYF.

The chain recombines TRBV11-1 with TRBJ2-1; 8 bases agree with TRBD1. Germline trimming cut 4 bases from V and 0 bases from J; bases unmatched to any gene: 5. Looked up from germline, CDR1 is SGHAT and CDR2 is FQDESV (reference sequence). The CDR3 runs 16 residues. As DNA, the CDR3 is TGTGCCAGCAGCTCCGCAGGGGGCCCCTCCTACAATGAGCAGTTCTTC. Protein product: CASSSAGGPSYNEQFF.

The chain recombines TRBV12-3 or TRBV12-4 with TRBJ1-2; D perhaps matches TRBD1 (6 bases). This CDR3 is 12 amino acids long. Trimming took off 3 bases at V and 6 bases at J, with 8 bases between the two ends. DNA for the CDR3: TGTGCCAGCAGTTTCCGGACAGATGGCTACACCTTC. This translates into CASSFRTDGYTF.

This clone appeared a few times. The chain employs TRBV13 and TRBJ2-3; TRBD2 matches at 9 bases. The CDR3 contains 15 residues. The V segment lost 3 bases and the J segment 2 bases; nucleotides outside the gene matches: 3. Germline CDR1 PRHDT, CDR2 FYEKMQ (reference sequence). The CDR3 DNA is TGTGCCAGCAGCTTGGGCGGGAGGGTCACAGATACGCAGTATTTT. It specifies CASSLGGRVTDTQYF.

This chain joins TRBV9 and TRBJ1-4, with 9 bases fitting TRBD1. The CDR3 runs 15 residues. V trimming: 4 bases; J trimming: 7 bases; junction bases outside the gene matches: 8. The germline V gene has CDR1 SGDLS and CDR2 YYNGEE. CDR3 in amino acids: CASSPQDRGFEKLFF. The DNA for the CDR3 is TGTGCCAGCAGCCCCCAGGACAGGGGTTTTGAAAAACTGTTTTTT.

The rearrangement joins TRBV9 to TRBJ1-2; 10 bases map to TRBD1. V gave up 4 bases and J gave up 6 bases; unmatched junction bases: 9. Germline loops: CDR1 SGDLS, CDR2 YYNGEE. CDR3 length: 15 amino acids. The DNA for the CDR3 is TGTGCCAGCAGCAGTACACCGGGACAGGGGAATGGCTACACCTTC. It specifies CASSSTPGQGNGYTF. The full variable domain, with the rest looked up from reference TRBV9 and TRBJ1-2, is DSGVTQTPKHLITATGQRVTLRCSPRSGDLSVYWYQQSLDQGLQFLIQYYNGEERAKGNILERFSAQQFPDLHSELNLSSLELGDSALYFCASSSTPGQGNGYTFGSGTRLTVV.

The rearrangement joins TRBV7-9 to TRBJ2-7; 7 bases line up with TRBD1. The CDR3 totals 12 residues. Germline-derived CDR1 and CDR2 are SEHNR and FQNEAQ (reference sequence). The V segment lost 4 bases and the J segment 4 bases; nucleotides outside the gene matches: 1. The chain's CDR3 is CASSSTGYEQYF. The CDR3 nucleotides read TGTGCCAGCAGCTCGACAGGGTACGAGCAGTACTTC.